This TCR beta chain comes out of a study of neoadjuvant nivolumab and ipilimumab in lung cancer. The overall study: The combination arm added day-1 ipilimumab 1 mg/kg to nivolumab 3 mg/kg on days 1, 15, 29.

The repertoire was sequenced with immunoSEQ multiplex PCR; TCRdb's copy has only in-frame clones and lacks some. The table lists more than 10,000 clones, more than 90% of them singletons. Germline V lookup: CDR1 SEHNR, CDR2 FQNEAQ (reference sequence). The V gene end was trimmed by 5 bases and the J gene end by 0 bases; junction bases not matched to a gene: 6. The CDR3 has 17 residues. The V and J genes are TRBV7-9 and TRBJ2-4, with 11 bases fitting TRBD2. The sample consisted of peripheral blood, taken after neoadjuvant nivolumab, alone or with ipilimumab, at or shortly before surgery. The source is an adult with non-small cell lung cancer. For the CDR3, the DNA is TGTGCCAGCAGCGCGGGACTAGCGGAACTAGCCAAAAACATTCAGTACTTC. Translated, it gives CASSAGLAELAKNIQYF.